This T cell receptor (beta chain) was profiled in a study of blood T cell repertoires in COVID-19. Looking at the study overall: Acute and convalescent COVID-19 specimens originated in the United States, Italy and Spain. T cells, B-cell-depleted T cells, or PBMCs supplied cDNA or gDNA.

Trimming pared 5 bases from V and 8 bases from J, leaving 10 bases between. The CDR3 runs to 12 residues. Germline values: CDR1 SGHTA, CDR2 FQGNSA. The assay was immunoSEQ multiplex PCR, and TCRdb's table has in-frame clones only and misses some. The table lists about 33,000 clones, 75% to 90% of them singletons. This TCR was sampled from a man aged 60 to 75 with acute or convalescent COVID-19. Source material: peripheral blood. V and J are TRBV7-2 and TRBJ2-1; possible D gene TRBD1, 5 bases. The CDR3 region is CASSPGWHEQFF. CDR3 DNA sequence: TGTGCCAGCAGCCCAGGGTGGCATGAGCAGTTCTTC.